This T cell receptor beta chain derives from a study of somatic mutations in cytotoxic T cells in rheumatoid arthritis. Study overall: After diagnosis, patient blood (about 27 ml EDTA) was drawn right away, before any treatment was given.

Generated by immunoSEQ multiplex PCR, the TCRdb table keeps only in-frame clones and is missing some. The repertoire holds about 11,000 clones, with 82% as singletons. Germline V lookup: CDR1 SGHKS, CDR2 YYEKEE (reference sequence). The CDR3 runs to 15 residues. V was pared by 4 bases and J by 3 bases, with 14 bases between. The J gene is TRBJ2-1, the V gene TRBV5-5; maybe TRBD1 (6 bases). The receptor was derived from an older woman with rheumatoid arthritis. The sequenced material came from CD8+ T cells sorted from blood. CDR3 nucleotide sequence: TGTGCCAGCAGCCCGCGGGCAGGGGACTACAATGAGCAGTTCTTC. It encodes CASSPRAGDYNEQFF.